This passage covers 19 T cell receptor beta chains from one sample sequenced in a study of blood T cell repertoires in COVID-19. Produced via immunoSEQ multiplex PCR; TCRdb's table is partial and in-frame only. The sample includes 160,000 or so clones, over 75% of them seen just once. Sequencing was carried out using PBMCs or T cells enriched from blood (not recorded which). These receptors were obtained from a woman in her forties with acute COVID-19.

On this clone itself: The same CDR3 also results from other DNA sequences found in this sample. CDR3 in DNA: TGTGCCATCAGTGAGTCAGGAGGCAATCAGCCCCAGCATTTT. Its translation is CAISESGGNQPQHF. The V gene is TRBV10-3, the J gene TRBJ1-5; no reliable D call. Trimming cost V 0 bases and J 2 bases, with 5 bases left between them. From germline, CDR1 is ENHRY and CDR2 SYGVKD. This CDR3 has 14 amino acids.

This clone was seen only a few times. The genes are TRBV9 and TRBJ1-3, with D uncertain. CDR1 and CDR2 from the germline V gene are SGDLS and YYNGEE. The CDR3 totals 14 residues. V was shortened by 4 bases and J by 15 bases, with 23 bases between the two germline ends. The CDR3 loop reads CASSQNPTVEKTYF. The CDR3 DNA follows: TGTGCCAGCAGCCAAAATCCCACAGTCGAGAAAACATATTTT.

Only a few counts were recorded for this clone. The chain carries TRBV5-4 and TRBJ2-7; D might be TRBD1 (6 bases). This CDR3 spans 15 amino acids. CDR1 and CDR2 from the germline V gene are SGHNT and YYREEE (reference sequence). V was clipped by 0 bases and J by 5 bases, with 15 bases between them. CDR3 in DNA: TGTGCCAGCAGCTTGGCCAGGGGACATTTCGACGAGCAGTACTTC. Its translation is CASSLARGHFDEQYF.

Only a few counts were recorded for this clone. V usage is TRBV6-4 and J usage is TRBJ2-2, with a weak D call TRBD1 (5 bases). V lost 6 bases, J lost 5 bases, and 16 bases lay in between. Germline CDR1 and CDR2: MRHNA and SNTAGT. The CDR3 is 15 residues long. CDR3 coding DNA: TGTGCCAGCAGCCCCAAAGGGGCAGGGACCGGGGAGCTGTTTTTT. It yields the protein CASSPKGAGTGELFF.

The V gene is TRBV7-9, the J gene TRBJ2-3; 7 nucleotides match TRBD1. The CDR3 is 15 amino acids. J lost 4 bases, V lost 5 bases, and 9 bases had no gene match. Germline CDR1 and CDR2: SEHNR and FQNEAQ (reference sequence). This CDR3 is CASSGTALPPDTQYF. Written as DNA, the CDR3 is TGTGCCAGCAGCGGGACAGCGCTACCTCCAGATACGCAGTATTTT.

This rearrangement joins TRBV2 to TRBJ2-7; TRBD1 matches 8 bases. There are 15 residues in the CDR3. Unmatched junction bases numbered 9, after V lost 6 bases and J lost 2 bases. Germline V gene lookup returns CDR1 SNHLY and CDR2 FYNNEI. CDR3 DNA: TGTGCCAGCAGGGTAACAGGGGGTATGGCCTACGAGCAGTACTTC. Amino acids: CASRVTGGMAYEQYF.

This clone was observed many times. The chain carries TRBV2 and TRBJ2-7; D gene unclear. The V and J ends lost 6 bases and 0 bases respectively, with 18 bases between them. The length of the CDR3 is 16 residues. The germline V gene has CDR1 SNHLY and CDR2 FYNNEI. The CDR3 sequence is CASRAGPLINSYEQYV. CDR3 nucleotides: TGTGCCAGCAGAGCAGGTCCACTCATAAACTCCTACGAGCAGTACGTC.

The genes are TRBV24-1 and TRBJ2-7; the match to TRBD1 covers 9 bases. CDR3 length: 17 residues. Germline-derived CDR1 and CDR2 are KGHDR and SFDVKD. V trimming: 1 base; J trimming: 3 bases; junction bases outside the gene matches: 9. CDR3 residues: CATSDFRTGTGRYEQYF. CDR3 DNA: TGTGCCACCAGTGATTTCCGAACCGGGACAGGGCGCTACGAGCAGTACTTC.

V and J are TRBV3-1 (or the pseudogene TRBV3-2) and TRBJ1-5, with D possibly matching TRBD1 (5 bases). Germline CDR1 is LGHDT and CDR2 is YNNKEL (reference sequence). Trimming removed 0 bases at V and 6 bases at J, with 12 bases between. The CDR3 has 15 residues. The CDR3 sequence is CASSQEAGPSQPQHF. CDR3 nucleotides: TGTGCCAGCAGCCAAGAGGCAGGGCCGTCTCAGCCCCAGCATTTT.

The V and J genes are TRBV5-1 and TRBJ1-2, with D possibly being TRBD1 (5 bases). Trimming removed 4 bases from V and 8 bases from J, with 18 bases in between. The CDR3 extends over 14 amino acids. Germline V gene sequence: CDR1 SGHRS, CDR2 YFSETQ. The CDR3 DNA follows: TGCGCCAGCAGCGAAGGGGCAGTCCACCGGGGCTACACCTTC. As protein: CASSEGAVHRGYTF.

The chain carries TRBV19 and TRBJ2-1, with 10 positions matching TRBD2. V trimming: 7 bases; J trimming: 5 bases; junction bases outside the gene matches: 5. Germline V lookup: CDR1 LNHDA, CDR2 SQIVND (reference sequence). CDR3 length: 14 residues. The CDR3 protein is CASKGTSENNEQFF. DNA of the CDR3: TGTGCCAGTAAAGGGACTAGCGAAAACAATGAGCAGTTCTTC.

The chain joins TRBV6-5 to TRBJ1-2, with D perhaps TRBD1 (6 bases). Trimming took off 5 bases at V and 2 bases at J, with 12 bases between the two ends. The germline CDR1 and CDR2 sequences are MNHEY and SVGAGI. The CDR3 extends over 14 amino acids. CDR3 coding DNA: TGTGCCAGCAGTCCGACGACAGGAAACTATGGCTACACCTTC. It specifies CASSPTTGNYGYTF.

V usage is TRBV2 and J usage is TRBJ2-5; TRBD2 aligns across 7 bases. The V gene's germline CDR1 is SNHLY and CDR2 FYNNEI. CDR3 length: 12 amino acids. The V segment lost 7 bases and the J segment 5 bases; nucleotides outside the gene matches: 4. The CDR3 sequence: CASTSGTETQYF. Written as DNA, the CDR3 is TGTGCCAGCACAAGCGGGACTGAGACCCAGTACTTC.

The chain couples TRBV21-1 to TRBJ2-7; the table's TRBD2 call for D was not verified on the DNA. TRBV21-1 represents a pseudogene. The CDR3 loop spans 17 amino acids. Written as DNA, the CDR3 is TGTGCCAGCAGCAAAGCGCTCCAAACTAGCGGGAGAATCGAGCAGTACGTC. Translated, it gives CASSKALQTSGRIEQYV.

This clone showed up just a few times. DNA of the CDR3: TGTGCCAGCAGCGTAGTGGGGACAGCGAACACTGAAGCTTTCTTT. As protein: CASSVVGTANTEAFF. V and J are TRBV9 and TRBJ1-1; 7 bases are a match to TRBD1. V lost 0 bases and J lost 1; bases outside the gene matches: 3. This CDR3 region has 15 residues. Per germline, CDR1 SGDLS and CDR2 YYNGEE.

J is TRBJ1-5 and V is TRBV10-2; unclear D gene. This CDR3 is 12 amino acids long. Trimming pared 2 bases from V and 11 bases from J, leaving 10 bases between. Germline lookup yields CDR1 WSHSY and CDR2 SAAADI. CDR3 sequence reads: CASSEAGLAQHF. The CDR3 DNA sequence: TGCGCCAGCAGTGAGGCGGGTTTGGCCCAGCATTTT.

V is TRBV9 and J is TRBJ2-1; D is possibly TRBD2 (6 bases). CDR1 and CDR2 from the germline V gene are SGDLS and YYNGEE. V was shortened by 3 bases and J by 0 bases, with 10 bases between the two germline ends. The CDR3 sequence is 15 residues long. CDR3: CASSAPSASYNEQFF. The CDR3 region has the DNA TGTGCCAGCAGCGCGCCTAGCGCCTCCTACAATGAGCAGTTCTTC.

The chain joins TRBV30 to TRBJ1-6, with a tentative D call TRBD1 (6 bases). CDR3 length: 13 residues. V was cut by 2 bases and J by 10 bases, with 12 bases left in between. Germline CDR1 is GTSNPN and CDR2 is SVGIG (reference sequence). CDR3 DNA: TGTGCCTGGAGTACAGGGTTGGCGTCACCCCTCCACTTT. Its protein is CAWSTGLASPLHF.

This clone showed up just a few times. The J gene is TRBJ2-2, the V gene TRBV12-5; no reliable D call. The CDR3 has 16 amino acids. With 0 bases removed from V and 6 bases from J, the gap between germline ends came to 14 bases. In germline, CDR1 is LGHNT, CDR2 FRNRAP. The CDR3 bases are TGTGCTAGTGGTTTGGTACGTGGCCCCGCGGCCGGGGAGCTGTTTTTT. It codes for CASGLVRGPAAGELFF.